A single sample gave rise to the 5 T cell receptor beta chains below, sequenced in a study of cytomegalovirus exposure and HLA in healthy donors. PCR used 60 Vbeta primers and 13 Jbeta primers. Method: immunoSEQ multiplex PCR; TCRdb's copy keeps in-frame clones and lacks some. The sample contains under 200,000 clones, roughly 76% of which appear only once. Source material: PBMCs. These receptor sequences come from a woman aged 45-60 years in good health and CMV-seronegative.

J is TRBJ1-2 and V is TRBV7-9, with TRBD1 as a possible D gene (6 bases). CDR1 is SEHNR, CDR2 FQNEAQ, per germline (reference sequence). The CDR3 runs 16 residues. Between the trimmed V and J ends, which lost 5 bases and 2 bases, there was a span of 18 bases. Here the CDR3 reads CASSRWTEWTNYGYTF. CDR3 nucleotides: TGTGCCAGCAGCCGTTGGACAGAATGGACGAACTATGGCTACACCTTC. The full variable domain, completed using reference TRBV7-9 and TRBJ1-2, is DTGVSQNPRHKITKRGQNVTFRCDPISEHNRLYWYRQTLGQGPEFLTYFQNEAQLEKSRLLSDRFSAERPKGSFSTLEIQRTEQGDSAMYLCASSRWTEWTNYGYTFGSGTRLTVV.

V is TRBV6-1 and J is TRBJ2-1, with 7 bases that match TRBD2. Trimming removed 7 bases from V and 1 base from J; junction bases left unmatched: 7. The V gene's germline CDR1 is MNHNS and CDR2 SASEGT. There are 15 residues in the CDR3. Here the CDR3 reads CASTGGPPSYNEQFF. CDR3 DNA: TGTGCCAGCACGGGGGGTCCACCTTCCTACAATGAGCAGTTCTTC.

This chain links TRBV9 with TRBJ2-7; TRBD2 agrees at 9 bases. J gave up 0 bases and V 5 bases, and 0 bases lay outside the gene matches. This CDR3 has 13 amino acids. Germline CDR1 and CDR2: SGDLS and YYNGEE. CDR3 in amino acids: CASSSGSSYEQYF. The CDR3 DNA is TGTGCCAGCAGTAGCGGGAGCTCCTACGAGCAGTACTTC.

The V and J genes are TRBV7-9 and TRBJ2-4; 7 bases align to TRBD1. The CDR3 has 14 amino acids. V shed 5 bases, J shed 3 bases, and the junction held 4 bases outside the gene matches. CDR1 and CDR2 (germline): SEHNR, FQNEAQ (reference sequence). The CDR3 protein is CASSRTGDKNIQYF. The DNA for the CDR3 is TGTGCCAGCAGCCGTACAGGGGACAAAAACATTCAGTACTTC.

The V gene is TRBV11-3, the J gene TRBJ2-1, with D perhaps TRBD1 (6 bases). Deletions cut 1 base from V and 0 bases from J, with 10 bases between. Germline CDR1 SGHNT, CDR2 YENEEA. The CDR3 is made up of 16 amino acids. CDR3: CASSLGTAGSYNEQFF. Written as DNA, the CDR3 is TGTGCCAGCAGCTTAGGGACAGCAGGCTCCTACAATGAGCAGTTCTTC.